The entry below gives a single T cell receptor (beta chain) sequence along with its context. Its specific antigen is unknown. The record has no base qualities; no much larger clone is one base away. The library relied on the immunoSEQ multiplex PCR assay. The table comes from immuneACCESS by way of TCRdb, which keeps in-frame sequences with V and J called. Part of the clones is missing from these tables; in studies checked, under half for an unresolved V gene and the rest for unknown reasons. In this sample the table shows 70,000 to 90,000 clones, 90% to 95% of which occur a single time. Approximately 0.71% of the sample comes from the top ten. V loses 3 bases at its end and J loses 6 bases; junction bases beyond the gene matches: 12. Inclusive of the bounding cysteine and phenylalanine, the CDR3 is 16 residues long. The CDR3 DNA has 48 bases and is translated from base 1. For CDR1 and CDR2, the germline V gene lists MGHRA and YSYEKL.

This entry is derived from a study of T cell changes during pregnancy in multiple sclerosis (dated by TCRdb to the late 2010s). About the investigation overall: The study examined how the T cell repertoire changed over the course of pregnancy in women with multiple sclerosis.

The sequence was collected from a female donor in good health, enrolled as a control in a pregnancy study. The sequenced sample was peripheral blood, obtained in the second trimester of pregnancy. The V and J genes are TRBV4-1 and TRBJ2-5; TRBD2 fits 8 bases in the junction. DNA sequence: TGCGCCAGCAGCCAGGCACCGGGACTAGATGTACAGACCCAGTACTTC. It translates to CASSQAPGLDVQTQYF.